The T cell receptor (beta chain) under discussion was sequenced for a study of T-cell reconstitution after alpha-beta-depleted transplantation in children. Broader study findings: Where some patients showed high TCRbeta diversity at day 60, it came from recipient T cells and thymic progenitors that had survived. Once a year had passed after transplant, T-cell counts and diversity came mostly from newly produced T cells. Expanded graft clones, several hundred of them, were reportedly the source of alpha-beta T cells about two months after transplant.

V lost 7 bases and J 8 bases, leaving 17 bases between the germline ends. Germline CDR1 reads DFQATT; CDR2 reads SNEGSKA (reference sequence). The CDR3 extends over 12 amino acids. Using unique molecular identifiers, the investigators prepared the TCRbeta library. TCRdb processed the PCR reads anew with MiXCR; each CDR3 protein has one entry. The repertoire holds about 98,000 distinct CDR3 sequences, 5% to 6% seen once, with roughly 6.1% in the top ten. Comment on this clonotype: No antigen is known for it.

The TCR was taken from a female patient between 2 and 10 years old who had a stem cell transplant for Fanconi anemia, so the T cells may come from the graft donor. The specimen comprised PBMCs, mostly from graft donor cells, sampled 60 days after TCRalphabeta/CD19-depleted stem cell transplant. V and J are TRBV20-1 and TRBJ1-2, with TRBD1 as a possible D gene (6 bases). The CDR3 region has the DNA TGCAGTGGGTCCAGGGGAGCGGAGGGCTACACCTTC. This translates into CSGSRGAEGYTF.